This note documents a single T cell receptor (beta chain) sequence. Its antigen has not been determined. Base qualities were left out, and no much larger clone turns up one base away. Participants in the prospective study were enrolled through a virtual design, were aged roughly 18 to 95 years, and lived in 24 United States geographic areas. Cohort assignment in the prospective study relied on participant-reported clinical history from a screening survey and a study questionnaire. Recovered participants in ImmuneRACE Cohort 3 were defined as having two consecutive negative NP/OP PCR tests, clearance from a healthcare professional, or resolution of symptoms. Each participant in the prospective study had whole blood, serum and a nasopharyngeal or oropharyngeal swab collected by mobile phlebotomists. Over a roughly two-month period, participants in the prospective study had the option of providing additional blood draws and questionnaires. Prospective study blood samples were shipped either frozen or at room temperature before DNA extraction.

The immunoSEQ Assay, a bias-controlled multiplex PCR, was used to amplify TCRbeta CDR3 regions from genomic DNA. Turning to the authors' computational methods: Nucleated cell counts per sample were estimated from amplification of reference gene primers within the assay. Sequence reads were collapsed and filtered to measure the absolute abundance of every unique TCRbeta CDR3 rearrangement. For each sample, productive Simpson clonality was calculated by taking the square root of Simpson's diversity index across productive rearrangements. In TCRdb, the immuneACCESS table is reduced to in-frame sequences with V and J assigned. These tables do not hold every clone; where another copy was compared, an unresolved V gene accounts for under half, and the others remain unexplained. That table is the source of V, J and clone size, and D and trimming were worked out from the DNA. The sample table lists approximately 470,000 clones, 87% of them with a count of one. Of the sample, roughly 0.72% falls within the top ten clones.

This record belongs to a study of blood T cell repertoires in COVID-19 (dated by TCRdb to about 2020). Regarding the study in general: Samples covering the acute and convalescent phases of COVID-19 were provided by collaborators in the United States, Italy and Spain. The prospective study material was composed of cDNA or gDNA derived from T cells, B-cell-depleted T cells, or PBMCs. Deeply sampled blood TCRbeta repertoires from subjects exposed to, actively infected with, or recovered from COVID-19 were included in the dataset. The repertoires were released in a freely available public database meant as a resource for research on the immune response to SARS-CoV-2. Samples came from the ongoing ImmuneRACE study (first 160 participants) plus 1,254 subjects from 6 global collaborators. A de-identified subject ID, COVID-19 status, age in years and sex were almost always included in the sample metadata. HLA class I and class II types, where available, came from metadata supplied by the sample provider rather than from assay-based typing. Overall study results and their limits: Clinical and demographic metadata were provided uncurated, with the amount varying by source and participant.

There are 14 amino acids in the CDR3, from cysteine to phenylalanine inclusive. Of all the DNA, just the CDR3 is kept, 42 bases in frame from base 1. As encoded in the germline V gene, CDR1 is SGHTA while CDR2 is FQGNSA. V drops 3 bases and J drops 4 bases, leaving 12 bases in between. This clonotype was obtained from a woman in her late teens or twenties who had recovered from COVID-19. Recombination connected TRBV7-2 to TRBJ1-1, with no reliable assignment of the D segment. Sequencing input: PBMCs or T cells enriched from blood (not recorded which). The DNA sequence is TGTGCCAGCAGCTTCCCATTTCGGGGCACTGAAGCTTTCTTT. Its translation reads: CASSFPFRGTEAFF.